The source of this TCR beta chain is a study of beta chain features in type 1 diabetes. General study results and limits: All four CD4+ subsets from Type 1 diabetes patients carried moderately but significantly shorter TCRB CDR3s. Compared to healthy donors, patients appeared to have naive, central memory and Treg TCRB repertoires that were more alike.

With V trimmed by 5 bases and J by 4 bases, 5 bases remained unmatched. Germline assignment: CDR1 SEHNR and CDR2 FQNEAQ (reference sequence). The CDR3 has 15 amino acids. Donors underwent one heparinised blood draw, 95 to 150 mL on average. Without exception, sorted populations had purity beyond 95%. Reverse transcription of all isolated RNA meant that expressed TCRB transcripts were sequenced. Measured with immunoSEQ multiplex PCR; TCRdb has only the in-frame clones, and not every one. The profile shows hundreds of thousands of clones, around 28% of them singletons. Worth noting for this clone: What it binds is unknown.

This TCR was sampled from a man aged 18-30 years in good health. The V gene is TRBV7-9, the J gene TRBJ2-5; the match to TRBD1 covers 12 bases. Sequencing was done on a sample of naive CD4+ T cells from blood. The CDR3 loop is CASSRGTGGRETQYF. DNA for the CDR3: TGTGCCAGCAGCCGGGGGACAGGGGGCCGAGAGACCCAGTACTTC. Together with reference TRBV7-9 and TRBJ2-5, the CDR3 gives the full variable domain: DTGVSQNPRHKITKRGQNVTFRCDPISEHNRLYWYRQTLGQGPEFLTYFQNEAQLEKSRLLSDRFSAERPKGSFSTLEIQRTEQGDSAMYLCASSRGTGGRETQYFGPGTRLLVL.